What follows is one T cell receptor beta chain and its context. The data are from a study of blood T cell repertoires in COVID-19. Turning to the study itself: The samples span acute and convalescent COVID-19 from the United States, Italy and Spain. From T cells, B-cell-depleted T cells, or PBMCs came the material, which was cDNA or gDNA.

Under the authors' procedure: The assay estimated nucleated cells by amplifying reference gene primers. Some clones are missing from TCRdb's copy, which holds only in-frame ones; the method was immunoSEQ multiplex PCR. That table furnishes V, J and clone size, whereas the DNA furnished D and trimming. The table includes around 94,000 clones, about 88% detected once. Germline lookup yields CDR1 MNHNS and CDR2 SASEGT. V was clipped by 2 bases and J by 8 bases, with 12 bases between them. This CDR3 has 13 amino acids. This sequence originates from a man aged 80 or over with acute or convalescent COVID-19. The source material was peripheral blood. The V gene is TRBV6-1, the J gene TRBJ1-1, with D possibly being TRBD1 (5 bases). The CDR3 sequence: CASSEWQGAEAFF. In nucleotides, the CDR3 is TGTGCCAGCAGTGAATGGCAGGGCGCGGAAGCTTTCTTT.